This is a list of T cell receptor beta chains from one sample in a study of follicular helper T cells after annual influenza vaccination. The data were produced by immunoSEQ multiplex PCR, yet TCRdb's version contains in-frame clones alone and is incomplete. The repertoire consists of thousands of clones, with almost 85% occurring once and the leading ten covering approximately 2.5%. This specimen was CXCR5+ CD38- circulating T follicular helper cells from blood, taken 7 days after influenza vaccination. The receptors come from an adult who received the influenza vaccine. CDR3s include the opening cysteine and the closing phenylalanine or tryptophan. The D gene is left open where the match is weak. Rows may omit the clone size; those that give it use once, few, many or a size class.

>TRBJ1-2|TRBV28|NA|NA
TGTGCCAGCAGTGCGTTGGGAGATGGCTACACCTTC
CASSALGDGYTF
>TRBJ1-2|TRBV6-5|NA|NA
TGTGCCAGCAGACCCCAGGTTCGCGACTATGGCTACACCTTC
CASRPQVRDYGYTF
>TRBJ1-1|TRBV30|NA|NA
TGTGCCTGGAGTGGCAGGAGGGACACTGAAGCTTTCTTT
CAWSGRRDTEAFF
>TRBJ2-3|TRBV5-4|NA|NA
TGTGCCAGCAGCTTATCGGGGGGCCACCGCACAGATACGCAGTATTTT
CASSLSGGHRTDTQYF
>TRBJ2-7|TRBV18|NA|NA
TGTGCCAGCTCACCACGAGGGGGGGGGCCTTCCGAGCAGTACTTC
CASSPRGGGPSEQYF
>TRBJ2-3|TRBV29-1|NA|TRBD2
TGCAGCGTTGATAAGACTAGCGGGAGTCCTCACCCGGATACGCAGTATTTT
CSVDKTSGSPHPDTQYF
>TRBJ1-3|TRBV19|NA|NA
TGTGCCAGTAGTCTCGGCCAAGGGGGAAACACCATATATTTT
CASSLGQGGNTIYF
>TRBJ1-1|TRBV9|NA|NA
TGTGCCAGCAGCGTAGATCAGGGACCGAACACTGAAGCTTTCTTT
CASSVDQGPNTEAFF
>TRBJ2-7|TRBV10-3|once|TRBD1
TGTGCCATCAGTGAAATGACAGGGGGCTACGAGCAGTACTTC
CAISEMTGGYEQYF
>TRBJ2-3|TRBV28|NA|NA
TGTGCCAGCCTTAAACCTCGGGGGAACGCAGATACGCAGTATTTT
CASLKPRGNADTQYF
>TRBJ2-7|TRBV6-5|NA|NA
TGTGCCAGCAGTTACGGGCAAGGATTGTACTTC
CASSYGQGLYF
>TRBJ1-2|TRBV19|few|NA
TGTGCCAGTAGTATAGCACAGAAGAGGGCGGGCTACACCTTC
CASSIAQKRAGYTF
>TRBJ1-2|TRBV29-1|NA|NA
TGCAGCGTTGAAGTGGGGGACTATGGCTACACCTTC
CSVEVGDYGYTF
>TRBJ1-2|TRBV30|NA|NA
TGTGCCTGGAGTGTATATGGACGAAGCTCCTATGGCTACACCTTC
CAWSVYGRSSYGYTF
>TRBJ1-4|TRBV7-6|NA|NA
TGTGCCAGCAGCTTTGGCGAAAAACTGTTTTTT
CASSFGEKLFF
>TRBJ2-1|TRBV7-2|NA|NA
TGTGCCAGCAGCTTAGGGTCAGGGCCGAGCAATGAGCAGTTCTTC
CASSLGSGPSNEQFF